The source of this T cell receptor (beta chain) is a study of T cell responses to AZD1222 COVID-19 vaccine. Study information: The analysis combined second doses at about 4 or about 12 weeks.

This CDR3 spans 17 amino acids. Trimming took 1 base from V and 7 from J; bases not matched to a gene: 11. The germline gives CDR1 SGHNT, CDR2 YYREEE (reference sequence). Generated by immunoSEQ multiplex PCR, the TCRdb table keeps only in-frame clones and is missing some. Of 150,000 or so clones detected, 75% to 90% appear once; the ten largest clones hold around 8.6%. Note on this clone: Its target is unknown.

Study results and limitations: Only a handful of AZD1222 recipients tested seropositive at baseline. After the peak T cell response, and only then, were repertoires sampled.

The genes are TRBV5-4 and TRBJ2-5, with 12 bases fitting TRBD2. This TCR came from an adult in good health. The sequenced sample was peripheral blood, obtained on day 0 of AZD1222 vaccination. CDR3 amino acids: CASSLSSGRAVLGTQYF. The CDR3, as DNA: TGTGCCAGCAGCTTGTCTAGCGGGAGGGCCGTCTTGGGGACCCAGTACTTC.